The rows below give T cell receptor beta chains drawn from one sample of a study of cytomegalovirus exposure and HLA in healthy donors. The data were produced by immunoSEQ multiplex PCR, yet TCRdb's version contains in-frame clones alone and is incomplete. The data hold approximately 160,000 clones, with roughly 77% observed a single time. The sample taken for sequencing was PBMCs. These receptors originate from a male donor in good health and CMV-seronegative. The CDR3 runs from the conserved cysteine through the conserved F or W. A D gene is named only where the DNA matches it firmly. Clone size is given for some rows only: seen once, a few or many times, or a class if the clone is expanded.

TRBV18,TRBJ1-4,TRBD1,.,CASSASTGGKVEKLFF
TRBV19,TRBJ1-5,.,.,CASEQWQGIQPQHF
TRBV15,TRBJ1-5,TRBD1,medium-sized,CATNNDGTGYSNQPQHF
TRBV25-1,TRBJ2-1,TRBD2,few,CASSETSGIIGNEQFF
TRBV5-6,TRBJ1-1,.,few,CASSLRGGRLNTEAFF
TRBV6-5,TRBJ2-7,.,.,CASSHTRHYEQYF
TRBV5-1,TRBJ2-7,.,.,CASSSGIGGAYEQYF
TRBV5-6,TRBJ1-2,TRBD1,.,CASSPTGQSYGYTF
TRBV15,TRBJ1-5,.,.,CATSRGHRDDQPQHF
TRBV27,TRBJ1-1,.,few,CASRLQIRIAEAFF
TRBV27,TRBJ2-7,.,few,CASRGTLDGDEQYF
TRBV11-2,TRBJ2-5,.,.,CASSLDFGLGQETQYF
TRBV7-2,TRBJ2-3,TRBD2,.,CASSLEAGVRDTQYF
TRBV5-1,TRBJ2-7,.,few,CASSFTTGSYEQYF
TRBV6-4,TRBJ2-3,.,once,CASSVKGGTGTDTQYF
TRBV9,TRBJ2-5,TRBD2,.,CASSVGTRAGGGETQYF
TRBV9,TRBJ2-1,TRBD2,.,CASSYQRGGYNEQFF
TRBV11-3,TRBJ2-1,.,.,CASSLHGETYNEQFF
TRBV5-4,TRBJ2-2,TRBD1,.,CASRPGTANTGELFF
TRBV27,TRBJ2-1,TRBD2,.,CASSSLLRLGGGYNEQFF
TRBV4-1,TRBJ2-7,TRBD1,few,CASSQLTQGAYEQYF
TRBV7-6,TRBJ2-2,TRBD1,.,CASSQIWTGLKDTGELFF
TRBV25-1,TRBJ1-1,.,.,CASGGELNTEAFF
TRBV5-1,TRBJ2-1,.,.,CASSLAIGHHEQFF
TRBV28,TRBJ1-4,.,.,CASSFLAASWKLFF
TRBV7-9,TRBJ1-2,TRBD1,.,CASSPNIGTGRTNYGYTF
TRBV6-5,TRBJ1-1,.,once,CASTLVQGKTEAFF
TRBV28,TRBJ2-7,TRBD1,.,CASSEDRVLHEQYF
TRBV14,TRBJ2-2,TRBD1,.,CASSRQGGWTGELFF
TRBV27,TRBJ1-1,.,.,CASSLTGWNTEAFF
TRBV28,TRBJ1-4,TRBD1,.,CASSYPGQSTNEKLFF
TRBV7-2,TRBJ1-1,.,.,CASSFDRHEAFF
TRBV7-9,TRBJ2-1,TRBD2,.,CASTGGRSSYNEQFF
TRBV7-3,TRBJ2-1,.,.,CASSSQGNEQFF
TRBV28,TRBJ2-1,TRBD2,.,CASSPRTSGYNEQFF
TRBV4-1,TRBJ2-1,.,.,CASSQGHSTSYNEQFF
TRBV4-1,TRBJ2-3,TRBD2,.,CASSQHGTSPDTQYF
TRBV5-1,TRBJ1-6,.,.,CASSLEGVGSPLHF
TRBV2,TRBJ1-3,TRBD1,.,CATLPGQGLYSGNTIYF
TRBV7-2,TRBJ2-1,.,.,CASSLGRGDEQFF
TRBV11-1,TRBJ2-7,TRBD1,.,CASSADRGWTYEQYF